A single count supports the clone carrying this TCR beta chain. Its antigen is not identified. This sample was taken from a study of cytomegalovirus exposure and HLA in healthy donors. Findings and limits, study-wide: Associated with cytomegalovirus, according to the listing, were 170 or so TCR beta chains. TCR beta chains associated with HLA were, in a later analysis, more clonally expanded than equally common others. In a later analysis, V- and J-gene trimming of beta chains associated with a DCLRE1C missense variant, replicated independently.

The V gene's germline CDR1 is SGHVS and CDR2 FQNEAQ. The CDR3 consists of 15 residues. The germline V and J ends were trimmed by 4 bases and 4 bases, with 11 bases remaining between them. The PCR used 60 Vbeta and 13 Jbeta primers. TCRdb keeps only in-frame clones here, not all; method: immunoSEQ multiplex PCR. In the table there are approximately 190,000 clones, roughly 76% of which are singletons. This clonotype was obtained from a man aged 40-49 years in good health and CMV-seropositive. Sequenced input: PBMCs. J is TRBJ2-6 and V is TRBV7-8; perhaps TRBD1 as D (6 bases). The CDR3 nucleotides read TGTGCCAGCAGCTCTACAGGGTCGGGGGCCAACGTCCTGACTTTC. Its translation: CASSSTGSGANVLTF. Supplemented by reference TRBV7-8 and TRBJ2-6, the full variable domain reads GAGVSQSPRYKVAKRGQDVALRCDPISGHVSLFWYQQALGQGPEFLTYFQNEAQLDKSGLPSDRFFAERPEGSVSTLKIQRTQQEDSAVYLCASSSTGSGANVLTFGAGSRLTVL.